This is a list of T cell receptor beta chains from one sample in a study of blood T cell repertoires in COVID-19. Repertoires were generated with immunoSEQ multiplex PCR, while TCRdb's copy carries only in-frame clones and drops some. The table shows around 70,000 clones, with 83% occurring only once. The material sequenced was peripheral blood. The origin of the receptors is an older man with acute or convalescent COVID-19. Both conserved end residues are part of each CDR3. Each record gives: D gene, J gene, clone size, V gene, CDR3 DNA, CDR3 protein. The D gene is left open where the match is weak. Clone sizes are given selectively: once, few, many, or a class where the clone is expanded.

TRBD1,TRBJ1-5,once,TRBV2,TGTGCCAGCAACCCGGGACAGGGGGAGAATCAGCCCCAGCATTTT,CASNPGQGENQPQHF
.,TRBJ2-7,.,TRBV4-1,TGCGCCAGCAGCCGGGACTCCGCCTACGAGCAGTACTTC,CASSRDSAYEQYF
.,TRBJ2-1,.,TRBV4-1,TGCGCCAGCAGCCAAGAAGGTAGCGGAGGGAGGGAGCAGTTCTTC,CASSQEGSGGREQFF
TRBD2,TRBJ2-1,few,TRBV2,TGTGCCAGCGTGCCTTGGGGACTAGCGTCCTACAATGAGCAGTTCTTC,CASVPWGLASYNEQFF
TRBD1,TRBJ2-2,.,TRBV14,TGTGCCAGCAGCCCACTGACAGGGGTGATCGGGGCCGGGGAGCTGTTTTTT,CASSPLTGVIGAGELFF
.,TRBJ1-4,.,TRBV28,TGTGCCAGCAGTCTCACTTATAGGGGCCTTAATGAAAAACTGTTTTTT,CASSLTYRGLNEKLFF
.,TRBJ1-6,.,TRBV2,TGTGCCAGCAGAGGACAGTTCAATTCACCCCTCCACTTT,CASRGQFNSPLHF
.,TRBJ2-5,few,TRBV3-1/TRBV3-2,TGTGCCAGCAGCCATTTGTGGAGGGAGACCCAGTACTTC,CASSHLWRETQYF
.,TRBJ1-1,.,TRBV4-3,TGCGCCAGCAGCCAAGAAAAGTACGACAGGGAAGCTTTCTTT,CASSQEKYDREAFF
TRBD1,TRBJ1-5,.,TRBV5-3,TGTGCCAGAAGCTTACGGACAGGGCAGCCCCAGCATTTT,CARSLRTGQPQHF
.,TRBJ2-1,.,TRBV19,TGTGCCAGTAGCGCAAACGGGGGATCCTACAATGAGCAGTTCTTC,CASSANGGSYNEQFF
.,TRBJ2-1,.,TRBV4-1,TGCGCCAGCAGCCAAGACGTGGGGGGGCCGGGGAATGAGCAGTTCTTC,CASSQDVGGPGNEQFF
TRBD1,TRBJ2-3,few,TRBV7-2,TGTGCCAGCAGCTTAGCGCTAGGGGCAGGGGGTACGCAGTATTTT,CASSLALGAGGTQYF
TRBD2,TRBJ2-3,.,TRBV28,TGTGCCAGCAGTTTTCCCCTACCTAGCGGGTCTCTAAGCACAGATACGCAGTATTTT,CASSFPLPSGSLSTDTQYF
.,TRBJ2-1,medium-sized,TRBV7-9,TGTGCCAGCAGCTACAAGACAGATTACAATGAGCAGTTCTTC,CASSYKTDYNEQFF
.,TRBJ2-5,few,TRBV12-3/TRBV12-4,TGTGCCAGCAGTTTAAGCAGGGATGAGACCCAGTACTTC,CASSLSRDETQYF
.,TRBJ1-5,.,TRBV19,TGTGCCAGTAGTATAGAGGGGGCCAGCAATCAGCCCCAGCATTTT,CASSIEGASNQPQHF
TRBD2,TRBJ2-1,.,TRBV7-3,TGTGCCGTGGGGCCTAGCGGCTCCTACAATGAGCAGTTCTTC,CAVGPSGSYNEQFF
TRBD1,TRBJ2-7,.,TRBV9,TGTGCCAGCAGCCCATCGACCGGGACAGGGTTCTACGAGCAGTACTTC,CASSPSTGTGFYEQYF
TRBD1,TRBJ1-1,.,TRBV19,TGTGCCAGTAGTGTACAGGGGTTTAACACTGAAGCTTTCTTT,CASSVQGFNTEAFF
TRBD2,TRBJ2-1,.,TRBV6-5,TGTGCCAGCAGTCCAAGGACTAGTTCTAATGAGCAGTTCTTC,CASSPRTSSNEQFF
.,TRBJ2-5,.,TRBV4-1,TGCGCCAGCAGCCAAGATCTTCGAGGCGGAGAGACCCAGTACTTC,CASSQDLRGGETQYF
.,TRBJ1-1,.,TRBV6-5,TGTGCCAGCAGCGGACACCTCTTAAACACTGAAGCTTTCTTT,CASSGHLLNTEAFF
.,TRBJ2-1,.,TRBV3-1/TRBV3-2,TGTGCCAGCAGCCAAACTGGTTATGAGCAGTTCTTC,CASSQTGYEQFF
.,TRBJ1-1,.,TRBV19,TGTGCCAGTAGTACCCCGAGGATGGGGGGAGGGAACACTGAAGCTTTCTTT,CASSTPRMGGGNTEAFF
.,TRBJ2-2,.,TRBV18,TGTGCCAGCTCACCTGACAGGAGCACCGGGGAGCTGTTTTTT,CASSPDRSTGELFF
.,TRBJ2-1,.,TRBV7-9,TGTGCCAGCAGCGCGGACCGGGACTACAATGAGCAGTTCTTC,CASSADRDYNEQFF
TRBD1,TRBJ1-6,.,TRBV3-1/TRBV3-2,TGTGCCAGCAGCTCCCGGACAGGGGACAATTCACCCCTCCACTTT,CASSSRTGDNSPLHF
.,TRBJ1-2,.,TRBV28,TGTGCCAGCAGTTTAGACACAAACTATGGCTACACCTTC,CASSLDTNYGYTF
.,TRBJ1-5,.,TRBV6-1,TGTGCCAGCAGTGAAGCTTCCAGGGGCCGGAATCAGCCCCAGCATTTT,CASSEASRGRNQPQHF
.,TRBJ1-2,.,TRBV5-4,TGTGCCAGCAGCTTGGGAGCGGGACAAAACTATGGCTACACCTTC,CASSLGAGQNYGYTF
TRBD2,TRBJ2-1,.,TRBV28,TGTGCCAGCATTCCGGGGCGTCTAGCGGGAGGGCTCGTGAATGAGCAGTTCTTC,CASIPGRLAGGLVNEQFF
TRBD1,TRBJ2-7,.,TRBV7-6,TGTGCCAGCAGCCCTCGTGTGGGACAGACCTCGAGCTCCTACGAGCAGTACTTC,CASSPRVGQTSSSYEQYF
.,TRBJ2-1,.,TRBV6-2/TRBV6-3,TGTGCCAGCAGTTACGAGGGCAATGAGCAGTTCTTC,CASSYEGNEQFF
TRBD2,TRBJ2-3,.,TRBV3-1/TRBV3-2,TGTGCCAGCAGCCAGACTAGCGGTACGCAGTATTTT,CASSQTSGTQYF
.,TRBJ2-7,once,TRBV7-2,TGTGCCAGCAGCACCGCAGGGTCAAACTACGAGCAGTACTTC,CASSTAGSNYEQYF
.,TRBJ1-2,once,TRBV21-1,TGTGCCAGCAGCAAAATTTCCGAGAACTATGGCTACACCTTC,CASSKISENYGYTF
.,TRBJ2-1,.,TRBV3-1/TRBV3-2,TGTGCCAGCAGCCAGGACTACAGAAAGCAGTTCTTC,CASSQDYRKQFF
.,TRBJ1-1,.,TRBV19,TGTGCCACTACGATCCCGGGGGGGGGACTCGGGAACACTGAAGCTTTCTTT,CATTIPGGGLGNTEAFF
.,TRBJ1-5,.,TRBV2,TGTGCCAGCAGTGAATGGGGGAGGGTAGACAATCAGCCCCAGCATTTT,CASSEWGRVDNQPQHF
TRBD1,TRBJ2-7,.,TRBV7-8,TGTGCCAGCAGCTTCGCGACAGGGCCCTACGAGCAGTACTTC,CASSFATGPYEQYF
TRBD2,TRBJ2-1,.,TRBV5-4,TGTGCCAGCAGCTGGACTAGCGGGGGCTACAATGAGCAGTTCTTC,CASSWTSGGYNEQFF
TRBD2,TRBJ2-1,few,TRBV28,TGTGCCAGCCGGGGGGTAGCGGGGTCCTACAATGAGCAGTTCTTC,CASRGVAGSYNEQFF
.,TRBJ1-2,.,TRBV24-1,TGTGCCACCAGTTGGAGGGGCGAATCACTCTGTGGCTACACCTTC,CATSWRGESLCGYTF
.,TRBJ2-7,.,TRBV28,TGTGCCAGCAGTTCCCCGGGCTACGAGCAGTACTTC,CASSSPGYEQYF
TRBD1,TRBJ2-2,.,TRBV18,TGTGCCAGCTCACCATCAGGGGGGAACACCGGGGAGCTGTTTTTT,CASSPSGGNTGELFF
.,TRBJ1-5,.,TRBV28,TGTGCCAGCAGCCGGAGGACGTCCGGTATCGAAAATCAGCCCCAGCATTTT,CASSRRTSGIENQPQHF